The 30 T cell receptor beta chains below all came from one sample that was sequenced in a study of post-analysis software for immune sequencing data. Broader study findings: About 5 TRBV segments (TRBV5-6, TRBV5-1 and TRBV20-1 among them) occurred more frequently in patients than in controls.

Their antigen targets remain unknown. TCR beta libraries were prepared from cDNA with unique molecular identifiers. TCRdb redid the calling of the PCR reads with MiXCR, one entry per CDR3 protein. The sample records hundreds of thousands of distinct CDR3 sequences, roughly 30% being singletons. The sample comprised blood. These receptors were collected from a girl under 18 with multiple sclerosis.

The genes are TRBV27 and TRBJ2-3; the D call may be TRBD1 or TRBD2 (5 bases each). Looked up from germline, CDR1 is MNHEY and CDR2 is SMNVEV (reference sequence). The CDR3 spans 15 residues. Trimming left V 2 bases short and J 1 base short, with 10 bases between. The CDR3 region has the DNA TGTGCCAGCAGTTTAGGGGGACGAGGCACAGATACGCAGTATTTT. The encoded protein is CASSLGGRGTDTQYF.

V usage is TRBV5-1 and J usage is TRBJ2-7, with D possibly being TRBD2 (6 bases). Trimming cost V 1 base and J 5 bases, with 13 bases left between them. The CDR3 sequence is 14 residues long. Germline values: CDR1 SGHRS, CDR2 YFSETQ. The CDR3 DNA reads TGCGCCAGCAGCTTGCCGGGGGATGCCCACGAGCAGTACTTC. The encoded protein is CASSLPGDAHEQYF.

This clonotype was observed at least ten times. The chain links TRBV7-2 to TRBJ2-1, with D hard to call. This CDR3 spans 11 amino acids. Germline CDR1 reads SGHTA; CDR2 reads FQGNSA. Trimming took 3 bases from V and 10 from J, leaving 7 bases between them. CDR3 amino acids: CASSFFTEQFF. As DNA, the CDR3 is TGTGCCAGCAGCTTTTTCACGGAGCAGTTCTTC.

The chain joins TRBV10-3 to TRBJ1-4; maybe TRBD1 (5 bases). The germline V gene encodes CDR1 ENHRY and CDR2 SYGVKD. V was trimmed by 5 bases and J by 0 bases, leaving 19 bases between them. The CDR3 sequence is 18 residues long. As DNA, the CDR3 is TGTGCCATCAGTCTGGGGACCGAACACATTGCAACTAATGAAAAACTGTTTTTT. Translating it yields CAISLGTEHIATNEKLFF.

This clonotype was detected only a few times. The V call is TRBV7-9, the J call TRBJ2-5, with TRBD2 as a possible D gene (6 bases). The V end was cut by 5 bases, the J end by 4 bases, with 20 bases between. The germline CDR1 and CDR2 sequences are SEHNR and FQNEAQ (reference sequence). CDR3 size: 16 residues. The CDR3 coding sequence is TGTGCCAGCAGCGGAAGGGCTCCTACCGGGGGAGAGACCCAGTACTTC. Translating it yields CASSGRAPTGGETQYF. Using reference TRBV7-9 and TRBJ2-5 for the parts outside the CDR3, the full variable domain is DTGVSQNPRHKITKRGQNVTFRCDPISEHNRLYWYRQTLGQGPEFLTYFQNEAQLEKSRLLSDRFSAERPKGSFSTLEIQRTEQGDSAMYLCASSGRAPTGGETQYFGPGTRLLVL.

This clonotype has a count of ten or more. J is TRBJ1-2 and V is TRBV20-1; D perhaps matches TRBD1 (5 bases). V was trimmed by 5 bases and J by 7 bases, leaving 17 bases between them. This CDR3 comprises 13 residues. Germline lookup yields CDR1 DFQATT and CDR2 SNEGSKA (reference sequence). The CDR3 here is CSASRESGTGYTF. In DNA form, the CDR3 reads TGCAGTGCTTCCAGGGAGTCGGGGACTGGCTACACCTTC.

The chain carries TRBV7-8 and TRBJ2-7; D not resolved. Trimming cost V 5 bases and J 2 bases, with 10 bases left between them. CDR3 length: 13 amino acids. Germline V CDR1 and CDR2: SGHVS, FQNEAQ. CDR3 nucleotides: TGTGCCAGCAGCGCCAGGCTTGCCTACGAGCAGTACTTC. It specifies CASSARLAYEQYF.

The genes are TRBV12-3 or TRBV12-4 and TRBJ2-7; weak D call: TRBD1 (6 bases). Trimming removed 2 bases at V and 6 bases at J, with 11 bases between. The CDR3 is made up of 13 amino acids. The CDR3 loop is CASSLTQGAEQYF. The CDR3, as DNA: TGTGCCAGCAGTTTAACACAGGGAGCCGAGCAGTACTTC.

This chain connects TRBV20-1 to TRBJ1-6, with D unresolved. V lost 3 bases and J lost 14, with 11 bases in between. CDR3 size: 11 residues. CDR1 and CDR2 (germline): DFQATT, SNEGSKA (reference sequence). The CDR3 DNA reads as TGCAGTGCTAGGACCGACCTGACCCTCCACTTT. This sequence encodes CSARTDLTLHF.

The chain uses TRBV9 and TRBJ2-7; no definite D call. CDR3 length: 15 residues. V shed 2 bases and J shed 0 bases, with 12 bases lying between them. Looked up from germline, CDR1 is SGDLS and CDR2 is YYNGEE. The CDR3 is CASSVRLGVSYEQYF. The CDR3, as DNA: TGTGCCAGCAGCGTCCGTCTTGGGGTCTCCTACGAGCAGTACTTC.

The V call is TRBV10-3, the J call TRBJ1-1; D gene ambiguous. The CDR3 spans 13 residues. V was clipped by 3 bases and J by 5 bases, with 10 bases between them. Germline V CDR1 and CDR2: ENHRY, SYGVKD. The CDR3 bases are TGTGCCATCAGTGAAACGGGGAGTACTGAAGCTTTCTTT. Translating gives CAISETGSTEAFF.

V and J are TRBV18 and TRBJ2-5, with D possibly TRBD2 on 6 matching bases. CDR1 KGHSH and CDR2 LQKENI come from the germline V gene. The CDR3 sequence is 14 residues long. Trimming took off 2 bases at V and 5 bases at J, with 12 bases between the two ends. CDR3 in amino acids: CASSPEKRVETQYF. CDR3 in DNA: TGTGCCAGCTCACCAGAGAAGCGGGTTGAGACCCAGTACTTC.

A single count supports this clonotype. The chain has TRBV7-9 and TRBJ1-5, with TRBD1 identical over 10 bases. The J segment lost 1 base and the V segment lost 4 bases, leaving 13 bases of the junction unmatched. Germline V gene data show CDR1 as SEHNR and CDR2 as FQNEAQ (reference sequence). The CDR3 spans 19 residues. In nucleotides, the CDR3 is TGTGCCAGCAGCTCATCCGGGACAGGGGAGGGGTGGAGCAATCAGCCCCAGCATTTT. This gives the protein CASSSSGTGEGWSNQPQHF.

This chain joins TRBV20-1 and TRBJ2-3, with D uncertain. The germline V and J ends were trimmed by 5 bases and 1 base, with 13 bases remaining between them. Germline CDR1 DFQATT, CDR2 SNEGSKA (reference sequence). The length of the CDR3 is 14 residues. The CDR3 here is CSAVGPDGTDTQYF. The CDR3 coding sequence is TGCAGTGCTGTCGGCCCGGACGGCACAGATACGCAGTATTTT.

This clonotype has a handful of counts. The chain has TRBV12-3 or TRBV12-4 and TRBJ1-1, with 7 bases fitting TRBD1. CDR3 length: 17 amino acids. The V and J ends lost 6 bases and 0 bases, in that order; junction bases with no gene match: 13. DNA for the CDR3: TGTGCCAGCAGCCCAGCCAGAGGGGGCCCTATGAACACTGAAGCTTTCTTT. It yields the protein CASSPARGGPMNTEAFF.

The table lists this clonotype with a few counts. The chain recombines TRBV6-5 with TRBJ2-7; 10 bases line up with TRBD2. The CDR3 is 14 amino acids. The V and J ends lost 4 bases and 5 bases, in that order; junction bases with no gene match: 5. The germline V gene encodes CDR1 MNHEY and CDR2 SVGAGI. CDR3 amino acids: CASSLTSGANEQYF. CDR3 nucleotide sequence: TGTGCCAGCAGTTTAACTAGCGGGGCCAACGAGCAGTACTTC.

This clonotype was counted a few times. The CDR3 nucleotides are TGTGCCAGCAGAGGGAAACTACCGGGACTAGCGGGGCGGGCGTACCAAGAGACCCAGTACTTC. Its protein product is CASRGKLPGLAGRAYQETQYF. V and J are TRBV2 and TRBJ2-5, with TRBD2 matching 13 bases. There are 21 residues in the CDR3. CDR1 and CDR2 from the germline V gene are SNHLY and FYNNEI. The V and J ends lost 6 bases and 0 bases, in that order; junction bases with no gene match: 19. Full variable domain (remainder filled in from reference TRBV2 and TRBJ2-5): EPEVTQTPSHQVTQMGQEVILRCVPISNHLYFYWYRQILGQKVEFLVSFYNNEISEKSEIFDDQFSVERPDGSNFTLKIRSTKLEDSAMYFCASRGKLPGLAGRAYQETQYFGPGTRLLVL.

This clonotype came up a few times. The chain couples TRBV6-7 to TRBJ2-7, with 10 bases identical to TRBD1. TRBV6-7 is annotated as an ORF whose role is uncertain. The CDR3 totals 17 residues. V gave up 2 bases and J gave up 5 bases; unmatched junction bases: 12. The CDR3 spells CASSYGETGTGDHEQYF. CDR3 DNA: TGTGCCAGCAGTTACGGCGAGACCGGGACAGGGGACCACGAGCAGTACTTC.

CDR3 nucleotides: TGTGCCAGCATGCTGGGGCGGTACACTGAAGCTTTCTTT. Its translation is CASMLGRYTEAFF. The V and J genes are TRBV25-1 and TRBJ1-1, with a weak D call TRBD1 (5 bases). The germline V gene encodes CDR1 MGHDK and CDR2 SYGVNS. The V gene lost 7 bases and the J gene lost 3 bases, with 12 bases spanning the gap. This CDR3 is built from 13 residues.

This clonotype was picked up many times. The chain carries TRBV20-1 and TRBJ1-2; maybe TRBD1 (6 bases). In germline, CDR1 is DFQATT, CDR2 SNEGSKA (reference sequence). V was cut by 5 bases and J by 0 bases, with 7 bases left in between. This CDR3 contains 12 residues. The CDR3 loop reads CSAWTANYGYTF. The CDR3 DNA reads TGCAGTGCTTGGACAGCTAACTATGGCTACACCTTC.

The rearrangement links TRBV5-1 to TRBJ2-7; 8 bases align to TRBD1. The J segment lost 1 base and the V segment lost 0 bases, leaving 6 bases of the junction unmatched. The CDR3 contains 16 residues. Germline CDR1 and CDR2: SGHRS and YFSETQ. The chain's CDR3 is CASSLGRGQASYEQYF. The CDR3 DNA reads TGCGCCAGCAGCTTGGGGAGGGGACAGGCGTCCTACGAGCAGTACTTC.

The V and J genes are TRBV28 and TRBJ2-1; TRBD2 is a possible D gene (5 bases). Germline V CDR1 and CDR2: MDHEN, SYDVKM. CDR3 length: 11 amino acids. Deletions cut 6 bases from V and 9 bases from J, with 9 bases between. The CDR3 nucleotides read TGTGCCAGCAGGGCCGGGGTTGAGCAGTTCTTC. Translated, it gives CASRAGVEQFF.

The chain joins TRBV2 to TRBJ2-4; 10 nucleotides agree with TRBD2. The germline CDR1 and CDR2 sequences are SNHLY and FYNNEI. The trim removed 4 bases at V and 0 bases at J, leaving 6 bases unmatched. There are 17 residues in the CDR3. CDR3 in amino acids: CASSGTSGAIAKNIQYF. The CDR3 DNA reads as TGTGCCAGCAGTGGTACTAGCGGGGCGATAGCCAAAAACATTCAGTACTTC.

This clonotype was detected only a few times. The chain is built from TRBV5-1 and TRBJ2-1, with a tentative D call TRBD2 (6 bases). The germline gives CDR1 SGHRS, CDR2 YFSETQ. V shed 2 bases and J shed 2 bases, with 14 bases lying between them. The CDR3 has 16 residues. CDR3 sequence reads: CASSFSGDPTYNEQFF. The CDR3 nucleotides read TGCGCCAGCAGCTTTAGCGGCGACCCCACCTACAATGAGCAGTTCTTC.

This clonotype was detected many times. This rearrangement joins TRBV7-2 to TRBJ2-5; D is tentatively TRBD1 or TRBD2 (6 bases each). The CDR3 has 14 residues. Germline V gives CDR1 SGHTA, CDR2 FQGNSA. V was pared by 5 bases and J by 1 base, with 11 bases between. The CDR3 nucleotides read TGTGCCAGCAGCCGTCCGGGGGCCCAAGAGACCCAGTACTTC. Translated, it gives CASSRPGAQETQYF.

The chain recombines TRBV7-9 with TRBJ2-3; D unclear. Germline CDR1 SEHNR, CDR2 FQNEAQ (reference sequence). CDR3 length equals 13 residues. Trimming took off 0 bases at V and 6 bases at J, with 7 bases between the two ends. The CDR3: CASSLAFSDTQYF. The CDR3 nucleotides are TGTGCCAGCAGCTTAGCGTTTTCGGATACGCAGTATTTT.

The chain joins TRBV27 to TRBJ1-2; 8 bases fit TRBD1. There are 16 residues in the CDR3. The V gene's germline CDR1 is MNHEY and CDR2 SMNVEV (reference sequence). Trimming removed 5 bases from V and 12 bases from J; junction bases left unmatched: 20. This chain's CDR3 is CASSHHFNQGASTHTF. The CDR3 DNA follows: TGTGCCAGCAGTCACCACTTTAATCAGGGGGCGTCAACCCACACCTTC.

The V gene is TRBV20-1, the J gene TRBJ1-3, with D possibly matching TRBD1 (5 bases). CDR3 length equals 16 residues. Deletions cut 5 bases from V and 0 bases from J, with 17 bases between. Germline V CDR1 and CDR2: DFQATT, SNEGSKA (reference sequence). The CDR3 loop is CSAEGPWRVSGNTIYF. The CDR3 nucleotides read TGCAGTGCTGAGGGACCCTGGCGTGTCTCTGGAAACACCATATATTTT.

The chain uses TRBV6-1 and TRBJ2-1; 9 nucleotides line up with TRBD1. This CDR3 has 12 amino acids. V gave up 6 bases and J gave up 7 bases; unmatched junction bases: 1. Germline V gene sequence: CDR1 MNHNS, CDR2 SASEGT. CDR3 in DNA: TGTGCCAGCAGGACAGGGGGGAATGAGCAGTTCTTC. Protein product: CASRTGGNEQFF.

The sample holds many counts of this clonotype. This chain links TRBV5-1 with TRBJ1-2; D is unclear. Germline CDR1 SGHRS, CDR2 YFSETQ. The CDR3 consists of 15 residues. V lost 4 bases to trimming and J lost 2 bases, with 15 bases between them. The CDR3 DNA sequence: TGCGCCAGCAGCGCCTCCGCCGGACGGAACTATGGCTACACCTTC. The encoded protein is CASSASAGRNYGYTF.